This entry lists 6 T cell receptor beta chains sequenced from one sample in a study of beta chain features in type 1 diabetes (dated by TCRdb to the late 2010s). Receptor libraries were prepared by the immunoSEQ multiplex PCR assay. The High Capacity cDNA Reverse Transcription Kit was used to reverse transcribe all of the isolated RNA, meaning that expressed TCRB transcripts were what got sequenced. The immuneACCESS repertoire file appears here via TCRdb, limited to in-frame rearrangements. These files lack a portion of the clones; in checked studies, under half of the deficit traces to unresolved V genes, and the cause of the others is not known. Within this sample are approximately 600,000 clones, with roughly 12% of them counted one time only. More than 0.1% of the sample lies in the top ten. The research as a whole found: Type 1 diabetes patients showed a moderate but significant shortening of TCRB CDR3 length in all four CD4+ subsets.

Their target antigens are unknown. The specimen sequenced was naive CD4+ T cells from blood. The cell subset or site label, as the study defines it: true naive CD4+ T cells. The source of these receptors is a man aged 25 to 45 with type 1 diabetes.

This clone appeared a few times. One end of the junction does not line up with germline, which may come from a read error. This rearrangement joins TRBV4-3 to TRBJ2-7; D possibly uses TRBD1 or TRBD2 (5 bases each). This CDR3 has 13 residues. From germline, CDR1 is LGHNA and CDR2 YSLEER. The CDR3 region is CASSQDIGRESIF. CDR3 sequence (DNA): TGCGCCAGCAGCCAAGATATTGGCAGGGAGTCCATCTTC.

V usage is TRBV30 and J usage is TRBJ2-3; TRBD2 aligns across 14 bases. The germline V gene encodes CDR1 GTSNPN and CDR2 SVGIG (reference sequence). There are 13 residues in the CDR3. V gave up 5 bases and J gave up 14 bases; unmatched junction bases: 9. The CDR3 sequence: CAWVTSGGAWRYF. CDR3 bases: TGTGCCTGGGTGACTAGCGGGGGGGCCTGGCGGTATTTT.

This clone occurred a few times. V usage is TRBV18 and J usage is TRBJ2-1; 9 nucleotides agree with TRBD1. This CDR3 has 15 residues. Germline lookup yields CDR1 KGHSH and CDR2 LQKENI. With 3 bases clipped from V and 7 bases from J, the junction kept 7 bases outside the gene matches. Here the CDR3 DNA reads TGTGCCAGCTCACCCGGGACAGGGAGGGGGAATGAGCAGTTCTTC. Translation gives CASSPGTGRGNEQFF.

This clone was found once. The DNA of the CDR3 is TGTGCCAGCAGCCCCGCCGCGAGTGAGCAGTTCTTC. Its translation is CASSPAASEQFF. This chain connects TRBV6-5 to TRBJ2-1; D uncertain. The CDR3 is made up of 12 amino acids. The V and J ends lost 6 bases and 9 bases respectively, with 12 bases between them. Germline V gives CDR1 MNHEY, CDR2 SVGAGI.

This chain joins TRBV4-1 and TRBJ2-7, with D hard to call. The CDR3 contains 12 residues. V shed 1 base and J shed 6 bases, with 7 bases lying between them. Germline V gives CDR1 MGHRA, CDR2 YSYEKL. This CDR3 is CASSQVRAEQYF. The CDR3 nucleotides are TGCGCCAGCAGCCAAGTCCGGGCCGAGCAGTACTTC.

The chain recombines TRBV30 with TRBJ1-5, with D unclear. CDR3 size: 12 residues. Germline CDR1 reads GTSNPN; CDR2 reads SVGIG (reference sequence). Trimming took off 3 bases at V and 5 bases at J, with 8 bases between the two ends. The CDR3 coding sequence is TGTGCCTGGAGCGAACCTGATCAGCCCCAGCATTTT. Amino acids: CAWSEPDQPQHF.